The next 22 T cell receptor beta chains were all read from a single sample in a study of cytomegalovirus exposure and HLA in healthy donors. Researchers ran the PCR with 60 Vbeta and 13 Jbeta primers. Assay: immunoSEQ multiplex PCR; the TCRdb copy retains only in-frame clones and omits some. Of roughly 190,000 clones listed, about nine tenths are singletons. The source material was PBMCs. These receptors came from a boy between 2 and 15 years old in good health and CMV-seronegative.

The chain links TRBV6-1 to TRBJ2-5; possibly TRBD2 for D (6 bases). Germline V gene data show CDR1 as MNHNS and CDR2 as SASEGT. V lost 7 bases, J lost 3 bases, and 12 bases lay in between. The CDR3 is 13 residues long. The CDR3: CASNEVAEETQYF. The CDR3 nucleotides read TGTGCCAGCAACGAAGTAGCGGAAGAGACCCAGTACTTC.

The chain combines TRBV28 with TRBJ2-1; 10 positions agree with TRBD1. The germline gives CDR1 MDHEN, CDR2 SYDVKM. The CDR3 runs 20 residues. Trimming took 5 bases from V and 4 from J; bases not matched to a gene: 20. CDR3 nucleotide sequence: TGTGCCAGCAGTGAGAGGACAGGGGGTTCGAATCGCGGGAGTTACAATGAGCAGTTCTTC. It yields the protein CASSERTGGSNRGSYNEQFF. The whole variable domain, remainder taken from reference TRBV28 and TRBJ2-1, is DVKVTQSSRYLVKRTGEKVFLECVQDMDHENMFWYRQDPGLGLRLIYFSYDVKMKEKGDIPEGYSVSREKKERFSLILESASTNQTSMYLCASSERTGGSNRGSYNEQFFGPGTRLTVL.

This clone was seen only a few times. The CDR3 region has the DNA TGTGCCAGCAGTGAAGTTATTGAGGGGACCCAGTACTTC. This codes for CASSEVIEGTQYF. The chain uses TRBV6-1 and TRBJ2-5; D is possibly TRBD2 (5 bases). V was cut by 1 base and J by 7 bases, with 10 bases left in between. The CDR3 is 13 amino acids. Germline V lookup: CDR1 MNHNS, CDR2 SASEGT.

The rearrangement links TRBV7-9 to TRBJ1-4; D is possibly TRBD1 (6 bases). The CDR3 has 15 residues. Germline lookup yields CDR1 SEHNR and CDR2 FQNEAQ (reference sequence). V dropped 3 bases and J dropped 5 bases, with 13 bases sitting between them. CDR3 DNA sequence: TGTGCCAGCAGCTTGGATGGACAGAAAAATGAAAAACTGTTTTTT. The encoded protein is CASSLDGQKNEKLFF.

V is TRBV5-4 and J is TRBJ2-2, with a possible D match to TRBD2 (7 bases). The CDR3 runs to 16 residues. Germline V CDR1 and CDR2: SGHNT, YYREEE (reference sequence). Trimming removed 4 bases at V and 4 bases at J, with 17 bases between. The CDR3 bases are TGTGCCAGCAGCCCCCCGGGGGGCCGGTTCACCGGGGAGCTGTTTTTT. Translated: CASSPPGGRFTGELFF.

CDR3 DNA sequence: TGTGCCAGCAGGGCTTCAGCAACTAATGAAAAACTGTTTTTT. Translated, it gives CASRASATNEKLFF. The genes are TRBV6-5 and TRBJ1-4; no clear D. This CDR3 spans 14 amino acids. Germline V gives CDR1 MNHEY, CDR2 SVGAGI. The V and J ends lost 6 bases and 0 bases respectively, with 8 bases between them.

The J gene is TRBJ1-1, the V gene TRBV28; D possibly corresponds to TRBD1 (6 bases). Trimming shortened V by 4 bases and J by 0 bases, and 12 bases separated the two germline ends. The length of the CDR3 is 15 residues. Germline values: CDR1 MDHEN, CDR2 SYDVKM. CDR3 DNA sequence: TGTGCCAGCAGTTCTCCACAGGGTTTGAACACTGAAGCTTTCTTT. This encodes CASSSPQGLNTEAFF.

CDR3 loop: CASSQPGQGSEQYF. CDR3 DNA sequence: TGTGCCAGCAGCCAACCGGGACAGGGGTCCGAGCAGTACTTC. The chain joins TRBV28 to TRBJ2-7, with 10 bases aligning to TRBD1. The CDR3 is 14 residues long. Germline V gives CDR1 MDHEN, CDR2 SYDVKM. V lost 6 bases, J lost 6 bases, and 8 bases stayed unmatched. Together with reference TRBV28 and TRBJ2-7, the CDR3 gives the full variable domain: DVKVTQSSRYLVKRTGEKVFLECVQDMDHENMFWYRQDPGLGLRLIYFSYDVKMKEKGDIPEGYSVSREKKERFSLILESASTNQTSMYLCASSQPGQGSEQYFGPGTRLTVT.

This chain uses TRBV11-2 with TRBJ2-2; 7 bases map to TRBD1. This CDR3 spans 13 amino acids. Per the germline V gene, CDR1 is SGHAT and CDR2 is FQNNGV. The trim removed 5 bases at V and 6 bases at J, leaving 3 bases unmatched. The CDR3 protein is CASSQQGPGELFF. The CDR3 DNA reads TGTGCCAGCAGCCAACAGGGGCCCGGGGAGCTGTTTTTT.

This chain uses TRBV5-5 with TRBJ1-1, with D maybe TRBD1 (5 bases). This CDR3 is built from 15 residues. Germline CDR1 is SGHKS and CDR2 is YYEKEE (reference sequence). V gave up 2 bases and J gave up 1 base, with 12 bases separating them. CDR3 sequence reads: CASSLPWGENTEAFF. DNA for the CDR3: TGTGCCAGCAGCTTACCCTGGGGGGAGAACACTGAAGCTTTCTTT.

J is TRBJ2-7 and V is TRBV27; 9 bases map to TRBD1. J lost 3 bases, V lost 11 bases, and 8 bases had no gene match. Germline V lookup: CDR1 MNHEY, CDR2 SMNVEV (reference sequence). The CDR3 length is 13 residues. This CDR3 is CASGRDRDYEQYF. CDR3 in DNA: TGTGCCTCGGGACGGGACAGGGACTACGAGCAGTACTTC.

This chain connects TRBV7-2 to TRBJ2-5; D unresolved. The DNA end is more similar to TRBJ2-7, so the J call may be wrong. CDR3 length: 14 residues. Germline CDR1 is SGHTA and CDR2 is FQGNSA. CDR3 nucleotides: TGTGCCAGCAGCTTTCAGGCCGCCACCTACGAGCAGTACTTC. Translation: CASSFQAATYEQYF.

The rearrangement joins TRBV27 to TRBJ1-6; 7 bases are a match to TRBD1. With V trimmed by 6 bases and J by 5 bases, 7 bases remained unmatched. The germline CDR1 and CDR2 sequences are MNHEY and SMNVEV (reference sequence). The CDR3 covers 15 residues. CDR3 sequence reads: CASRAGGWDNSPLHF. In nucleotides, the CDR3 is TGTGCCAGCAGGGCAGGGGGTTGGGATAATTCACCCCTCCACTTT.

This chain connects TRBV5-1 to TRBJ1-2, with TRBD1 identical over 7 bases. V dropped 0 bases and J dropped 8; count of bases not matched to a gene: 4. CDR1 is SGHRS and CDR2 is YFSETQ in the germline V gene. The CDR3 spans 13 residues. For the CDR3, the DNA is TGCGCCAGCAGCTTGGGGACAGGTCGCGGCTACACCTTC. Protein: CASSLGTGRGYTF.

The V and J genes are TRBV6-4 and TRBJ1-5; 8 positions agree with TRBD1. Trimming at V came to 5 bases and at J to 9 bases, leaving 12 bases not matched to a gene. The germline gives CDR1 MRHNA, CDR2 SNTAGT. This CDR3 spans 15 amino acids. The CDR3 reads CASSPTGTGEGPQHF. The CDR3 bases are TGTGCCAGCAGTCCCACCGGGACAGGCGAGGGGCCCCAGCATTTT.

The chain combines TRBV11-1 with TRBJ2-2; the D gene is possibly TRBD1 (8 bases). V lost 5 bases, J lost 1 base, and 23 bases lay in between. The CDR3 sequence is 19 residues long. Germline lookup yields CDR1 SGHAT and CDR2 FQDESV (reference sequence). The CDR3 loop is CASSTAGQGALQNTGELFF. In DNA form, the CDR3 reads TGTGCCAGCAGCACAGCGGGGCAGGGGGCTCTTCAGAACACCGGGGAGCTGTTTTTT.

The chain has TRBV19 and TRBJ2-1; 7 bases are a match to TRBD2. Per the germline V gene, CDR1 is LNHDA and CDR2 is SQIVND (reference sequence). The CDR3 has 14 residues. V dropped 7 bases and J dropped 5; count of bases not matched to a gene: 8. In DNA form, the CDR3 reads TGTGCCAGTACAGCGCAGCGGGATAACAATGAGCAGTTCTTC. Its translation is CASTAQRDNNEQFF.

The V call is TRBV29-1, the J call TRBJ2-1; D unclear. Germline CDR1 and CDR2: SQVTM and ANQGSEA. The CDR3 contains 14 residues. The V and J ends lost 8 bases and 6 bases respectively, with 20 bases between them. The CDR3 region has the DNA TGCAGCCTGCTCGTTGCCCCCTCGGGCAATGAGCAGTTCTTC. Its translation is CSLLVAPSGNEQFF.

This clone was counted a single time. The chain combines TRBV4-1 with TRBJ2-7, with D perhaps matching TRBD1 (5 bases). CDR1 is MGHRA, CDR2 YSYEKL, per germline. The CDR3 contains 15 residues. Trimming took off 4 bases at V and 6 bases at J, with 19 bases between the two ends. As DNA, the CDR3 is TGCGCCAGCAGCCCTTCCGTTCCGACAAGGGGCGAGCAGTACTTC. This gives the protein CASSPSVPTRGEQYF.

The J gene is TRBJ2-2, the V gene TRBV18, with TRBD1 matching over 8 bases. Trimming removed 3 bases from V and 0 bases from J; junction bases left unmatched: 9. Germline CDR1 KGHSH, CDR2 LQKENI. The CDR3 length is 18 residues. The CDR3 DNA sequence: TGTGCCAGCTCACCTAGGACAGGGAGAGGCGCGAACACCGGGGAGCTGTTTTTT. Its translation: CASSPRTGRGANTGELFF. The full variable domain, its missing parts supplied by reference TRBV18 and TRBJ2-2, is NAGVMQNPRHLVRRRGQEARLRCSPMKGHSHVYWYRQLPEEGLKFMVYLQKENIIDESGMPKERFSAEFPKEGPSILRIQQVVRGDSAAYFCASSPRTGRGANTGELFFGEGSRLTVL.

The chain is built from TRBV29-1 and TRBJ2-1; 8 bases map to TRBD2. The CDR3 is made up of 13 amino acids. Germline values: CDR1 SQVTM, CDR2 ANQGSEA. Germline trimming cut 7 bases from V and 2 bases from J; bases unmatched to any gene: 4. The CDR3 nucleotides are TGCAGCGGAAGCGGGAGAGCCTACAATGAGCAGTTCTTC. This sequence encodes CSGSGRAYNEQFF.

This chain joins TRBV19 and TRBJ2-5, with TRBD1 identical over 10 bases. Germline V gene sequence: CDR1 LNHDA, CDR2 SQIVND (reference sequence). The J segment lost 4 bases and the V segment lost 9 bases, leaving 11 bases of the junction unmatched. The CDR3 covers 15 residues. CDR3 sequence reads: CASSKRQGASETQYF. The CDR3 DNA reads TGTGCCAGCAGCAAACGACAGGGGGCCTCAGAGACCCAGTACTTC.